This entry describes one TCR beta chain. Antigen unknown. Excluded were patients with other autoimmune diseases, uncontrolled infections, pregnancy or lactation. This CDR3 region has 19 residues. Germline-derived CDR1 and CDR2 are SNHLY and FYNNEI. Trimming removed 0 bases at V and 0 bases at J, with 21 bases between. This entry belongs to a study of Graves' ophthalmopathy and Graves' hyperthyroidism. Study results and caveats: The model flagged ophthalmopathy progression at roughly 71% sensitivity and around 72% specificity.

Amplification from RNA transcripts yielded the TCR beta CDR3 regions. A first-round RT-PCR used HTBI primers, followed by a second-round multiplex PCR. One entry per CDR3 protein results from TCRdb running MiXCR on the multiplex PCR reads. Of over 500,000 distinct CDR3 sequences in the sample, about a fifth were seen once. The receptor's source is a woman aged 18-29 years with stable Graves' hyperthyroidism. Some clones in this sample may be carry-over from other donors' samples. The chain joins TRBV2 to TRBJ2-7; D is tentatively TRBD1 or TRBD2 (7 bases each). The sequenced material came from peripheral blood. The CDR3 coding sequence is TGTGCCAGCAGTGAAGCACTCCTGGCGACAGGGAGGGACTCCTACGAGCAGTACTTC. This gives the protein CASSEALLATGRDSYEQYF.